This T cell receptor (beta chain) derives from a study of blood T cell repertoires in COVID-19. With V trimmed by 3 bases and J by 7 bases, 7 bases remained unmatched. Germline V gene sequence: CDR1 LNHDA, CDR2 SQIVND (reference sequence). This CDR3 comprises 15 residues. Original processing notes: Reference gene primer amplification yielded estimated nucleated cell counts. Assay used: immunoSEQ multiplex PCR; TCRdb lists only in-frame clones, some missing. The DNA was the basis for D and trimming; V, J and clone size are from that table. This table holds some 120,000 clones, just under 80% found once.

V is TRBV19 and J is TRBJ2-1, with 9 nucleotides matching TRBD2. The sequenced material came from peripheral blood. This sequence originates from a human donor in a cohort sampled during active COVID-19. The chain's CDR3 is CASSISSGKVNEQFF. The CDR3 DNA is TGTGCCAGTAGTATCTCTAGCGGGAAGGTGAATGAGCAGTTCTTC.